The subject of this entry is one TCR beta chain. Antigen specificity is unknown. Timing groups of about 4 and about 12 weeks for second doses were pooled. These data belong to a study of T cell responses to AZD1222 COVID-19 vaccine. Whole-study findings and limits: Seropositive status at baseline applied to only 5 to 7 AZD1222 recipients.

The method was immunoSEQ multiplex PCR; TCRdb's version includes in-frame clones alone and lacks a portion of them. The data contain 75,000 to 90,000 clones, roughly 90% of them singletons. The receptor was derived from an adult who received the AZD1222 COVID-19 vaccine. This material consisted of peripheral blood, taken 28 days after the second AZD1222 dose.

The CDR3 nucleotides read TGTGCCAGCAGCTTAAACCAGAGGGGGCTTCGCACAGATACGCAGTATTTT. This sequence encodes CASSLNQRGLRTDTQYF. This chain connects TRBV13 to TRBJ2-3; 7 nucleotides align to TRBD1. The CDR3 totals 17 residues. Unmatched junction bases numbered 9, after V lost 2 bases and J lost 1 base. Germline V lookup: CDR1 PRHDT, CDR2 FYEKMQ (reference sequence).